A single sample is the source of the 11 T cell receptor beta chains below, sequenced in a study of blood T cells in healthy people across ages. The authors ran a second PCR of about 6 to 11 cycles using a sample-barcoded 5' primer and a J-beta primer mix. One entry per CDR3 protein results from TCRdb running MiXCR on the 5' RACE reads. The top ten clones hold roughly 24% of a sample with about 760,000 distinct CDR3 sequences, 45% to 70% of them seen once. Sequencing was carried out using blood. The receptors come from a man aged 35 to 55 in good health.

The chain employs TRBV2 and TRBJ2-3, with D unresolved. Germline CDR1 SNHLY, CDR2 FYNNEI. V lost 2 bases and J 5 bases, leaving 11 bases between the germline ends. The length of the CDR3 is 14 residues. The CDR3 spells CASSENPRRDTQYF. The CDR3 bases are TGTGCCAGCAGTGAAAATCCGAGGCGAGATACGCAGTATTTT.

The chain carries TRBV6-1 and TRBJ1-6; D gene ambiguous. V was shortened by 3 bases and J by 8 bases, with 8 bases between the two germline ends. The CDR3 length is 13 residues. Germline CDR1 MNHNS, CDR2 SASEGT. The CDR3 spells CASSEARYSPLHF. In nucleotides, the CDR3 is TGTGCCAGCAGTGAGGCCAGGTATTCACCCCTCCACTTT.

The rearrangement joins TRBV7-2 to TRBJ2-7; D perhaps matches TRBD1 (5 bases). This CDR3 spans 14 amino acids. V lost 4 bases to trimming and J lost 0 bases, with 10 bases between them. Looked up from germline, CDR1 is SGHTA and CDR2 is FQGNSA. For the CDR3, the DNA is TGTGCCAGCAGCTCATCACAGGTCTCCTACGAGCAGTACTTC. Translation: CASSSSQVSYEQYF. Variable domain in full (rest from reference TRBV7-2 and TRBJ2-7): GAGVSQSPSNKVTEKGKDVELRCDPISGHTALYWYRQSLGQGLEFLIYFQGNSAPDKSGLPSDRFSAERTGGSVSTLTIQRTQQEDSAVYLCASSSSQVSYEQYFGPGTRLTVT.

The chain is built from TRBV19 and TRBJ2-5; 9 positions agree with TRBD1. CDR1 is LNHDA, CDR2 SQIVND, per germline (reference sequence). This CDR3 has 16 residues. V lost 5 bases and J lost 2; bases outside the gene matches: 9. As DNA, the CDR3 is TGTGCCAGTAGTTTTGGGGACAGGGCAAAACAAGAGACCCAGTACTTC. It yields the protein CASSFGDRAKQETQYF.

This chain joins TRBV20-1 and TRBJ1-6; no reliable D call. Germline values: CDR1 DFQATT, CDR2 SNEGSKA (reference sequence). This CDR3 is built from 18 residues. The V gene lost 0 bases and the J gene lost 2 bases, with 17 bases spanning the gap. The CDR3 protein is CSARDLDAARAYNSPLHF. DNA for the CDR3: TGCAGTGCTAGAGATCTAGACGCGGCAAGGGCCTATAATTCACCCCTCCACTTT.

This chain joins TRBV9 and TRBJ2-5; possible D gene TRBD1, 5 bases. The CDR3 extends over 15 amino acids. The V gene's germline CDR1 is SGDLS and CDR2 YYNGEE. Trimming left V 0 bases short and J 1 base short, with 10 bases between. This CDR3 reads CASSVDSGFQETQYF. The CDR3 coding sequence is TGTGCCAGCAGCGTAGATTCAGGGTTCCAAGAGACCCAGTACTTC.

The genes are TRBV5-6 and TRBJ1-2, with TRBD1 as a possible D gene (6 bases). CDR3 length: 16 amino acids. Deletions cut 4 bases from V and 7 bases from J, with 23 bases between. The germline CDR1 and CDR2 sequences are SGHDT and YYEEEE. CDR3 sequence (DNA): TGTGCCAGCAGCCTTGGTACTTCAGGGCGCAGGGGTGGCTACACCTTC. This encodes CASSLGTSGRRGGYTF.

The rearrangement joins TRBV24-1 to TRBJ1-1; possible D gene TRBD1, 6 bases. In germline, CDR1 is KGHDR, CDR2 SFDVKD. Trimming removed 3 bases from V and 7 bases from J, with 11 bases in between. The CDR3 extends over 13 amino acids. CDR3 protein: CATSDLRGYEAFF. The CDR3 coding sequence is TGTGCCACCAGTGATCTCAGGGGCTATGAAGCTTTCTTT.

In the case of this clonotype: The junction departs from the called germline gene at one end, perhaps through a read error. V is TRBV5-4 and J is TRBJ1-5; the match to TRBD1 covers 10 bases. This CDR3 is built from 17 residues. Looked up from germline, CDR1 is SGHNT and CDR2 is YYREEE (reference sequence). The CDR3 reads CASSLGGTGDSNQPQLF. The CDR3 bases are TGTGCCAGCAGCTTGGGTGGGACAGGGGATAGCAATCAGCCCCAGCTTTTT. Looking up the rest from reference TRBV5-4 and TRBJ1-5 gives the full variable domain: ETGVTQSPTHLIKTRGQQVTLRCSSQSGHNTVSWYQQALGQGPQFIFQYYREEENGRGNFPPRFSGLQFPNYSSELNVNALELDDSALYLCASSLGGTGDSNQPQLFGDGTRLSIL.

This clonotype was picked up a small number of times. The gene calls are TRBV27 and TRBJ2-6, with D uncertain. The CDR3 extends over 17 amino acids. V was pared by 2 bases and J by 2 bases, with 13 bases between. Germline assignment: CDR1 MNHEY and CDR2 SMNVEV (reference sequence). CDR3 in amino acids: CASSLNLPAPGANVLTF. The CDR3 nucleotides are TGTGCCAGCAGTTTAAATTTACCGGCCCCTGGGGCCAACGTCCTGACTTTC.

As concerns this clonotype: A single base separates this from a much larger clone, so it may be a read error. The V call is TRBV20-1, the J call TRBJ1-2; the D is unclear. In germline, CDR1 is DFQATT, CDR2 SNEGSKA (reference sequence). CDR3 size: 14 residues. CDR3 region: CSASDGGLNYGYIF. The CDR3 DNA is TGCAGTGCTAGCGATGGAGGGTTGAACTATGGCTACATCTTC.